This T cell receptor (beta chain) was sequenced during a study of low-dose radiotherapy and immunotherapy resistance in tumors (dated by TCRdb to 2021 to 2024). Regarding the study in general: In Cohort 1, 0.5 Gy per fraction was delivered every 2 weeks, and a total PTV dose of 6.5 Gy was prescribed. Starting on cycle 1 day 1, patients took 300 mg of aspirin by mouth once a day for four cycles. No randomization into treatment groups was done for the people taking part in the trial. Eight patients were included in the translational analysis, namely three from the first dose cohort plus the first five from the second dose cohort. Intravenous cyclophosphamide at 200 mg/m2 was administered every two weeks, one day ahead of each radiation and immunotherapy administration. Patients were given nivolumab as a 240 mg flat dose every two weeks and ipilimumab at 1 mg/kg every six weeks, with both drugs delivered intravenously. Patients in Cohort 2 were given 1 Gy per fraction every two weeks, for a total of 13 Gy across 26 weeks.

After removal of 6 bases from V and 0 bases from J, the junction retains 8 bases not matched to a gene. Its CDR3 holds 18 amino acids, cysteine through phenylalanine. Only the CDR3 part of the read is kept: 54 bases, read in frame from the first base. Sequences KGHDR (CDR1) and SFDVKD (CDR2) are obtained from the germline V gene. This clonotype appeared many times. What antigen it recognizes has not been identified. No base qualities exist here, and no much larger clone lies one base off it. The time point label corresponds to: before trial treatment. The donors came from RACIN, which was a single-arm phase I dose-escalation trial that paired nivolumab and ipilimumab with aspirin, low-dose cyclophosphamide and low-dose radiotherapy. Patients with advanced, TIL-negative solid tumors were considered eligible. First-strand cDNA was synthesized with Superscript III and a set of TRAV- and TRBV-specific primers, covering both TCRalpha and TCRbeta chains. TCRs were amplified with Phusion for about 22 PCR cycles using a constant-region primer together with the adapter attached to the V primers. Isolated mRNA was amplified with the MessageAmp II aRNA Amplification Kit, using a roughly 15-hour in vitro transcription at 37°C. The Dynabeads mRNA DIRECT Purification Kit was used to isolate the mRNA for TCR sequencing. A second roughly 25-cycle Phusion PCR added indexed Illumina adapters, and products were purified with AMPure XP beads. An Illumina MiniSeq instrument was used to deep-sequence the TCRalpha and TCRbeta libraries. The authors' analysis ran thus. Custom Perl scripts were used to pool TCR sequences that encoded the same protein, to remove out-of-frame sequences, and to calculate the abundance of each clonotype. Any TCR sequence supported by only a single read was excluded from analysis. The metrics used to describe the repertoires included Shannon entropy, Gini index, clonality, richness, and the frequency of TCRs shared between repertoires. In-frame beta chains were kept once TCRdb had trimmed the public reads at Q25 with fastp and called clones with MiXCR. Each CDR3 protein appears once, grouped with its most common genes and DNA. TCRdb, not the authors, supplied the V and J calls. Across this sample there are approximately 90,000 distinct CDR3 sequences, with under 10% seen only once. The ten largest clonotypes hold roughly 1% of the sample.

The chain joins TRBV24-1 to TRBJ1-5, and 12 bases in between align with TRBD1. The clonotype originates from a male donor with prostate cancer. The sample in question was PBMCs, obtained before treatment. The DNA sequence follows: TGTGCCACCAGTCCGGGGACAGGGGGCCTTTATAGCAATCAGCCCCAGCATTTT. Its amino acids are CATSPGTGGLYSNQPQHF.